This T cell receptor (beta chain) originates from a study of cytomegalovirus exposure and HLA in healthy donors. Study background: Among about 190 million T cells, an earlier analysis found 95 million to 140 million unique TCR beta sequences.

Use of 60 Vbeta and 13 Jbeta primers characterized the PCR. Clones were sequenced by immunoSEQ multiplex PCR, and TCRdb holds only the in-frame ones, with some missing. The table records some 190,000 clones, approximately 73% of them present only once. This CDR3 comprises 16 residues. The ends were cut back, 2 bases at V and 7 bases at J, with 20 bases in the middle. Germline loops: CDR1 LGHNT, CDR2 FRNRAP. As for this clone: The antigen is unknown.

Whole-study findings and limits: According to an earlier analysis, most TCR beta V segments yielded productive rearrangements about 87% or about 30% of the time.

While unrecorded immune exposures were likely, the donors were nominally healthy when sampled. This clonotype was obtained from a woman in her 30s in good health and CMV-seropositive. The sample taken for sequencing was PBMCs. V is TRBV12-5 and J is TRBJ1-2; tentatively, D is TRBD1 (6 bases). CDR3 nucleotides: TGTGCTAGTGGTTTGTCCTGGACAGTGGGAGAATCTGGCTACACCTTC. Protein product: CASGLSWTVGESGYTF.